This T cell receptor beta chain derives from a study of blood T cell repertoires in COVID-19 (dated by TCRdb to the early 2020s). Regarding the study in general: Samples covering the acute and convalescent phases of COVID-19 were provided by collaborators in the United States, Italy and Spain. Nearly every sample came with metadata listing a de-identified subject ID, COVID-19 status, age in years and sex. HLA class I and class II types, where available, came from metadata supplied by the sample provider rather than from assay-based typing. The prospective study material was composed of cDNA or gDNA derived from T cells, B-cell-depleted T cells, or PBMCs. Subjects who had been exposed to COVID-19, were actively infected with it, or had recovered from it provided the deeply sampled blood TCRbeta repertoires that made up the dataset. The samples were drawn from the first 160 participants of the ongoing ImmuneRACE study and from 1,254 subjects provided by 6 global collaborators. The repertoires were made available in a free public database intended to serve as a resource for research on the immune response to SARS-CoV-2. What the research found in general, with its limitations: Clinical and demographic metadata were provided uncurated, with the amount varying by source and participant.

For this clone: Its antigen is not yet known. Qualities for individual bases were not recorded, and no much larger clone is one base off.

In the prospective study, participants were roughly 18 to 90 years old, resided in about two dozen geographic areas of the United States, and were enrolled through a virtual design. In the prospective study, cohorts were assigned on the basis of participant-reported clinical history obtained from a screening survey and a study questionnaire. Recovered participants in ImmuneRACE Cohort 3 were defined by two consecutive negative NP/OP PCR tests, clearance by a healthcare professional, or resolution of symptoms. Mobile phlebotomists in the prospective study collected whole blood, serum and a nasopharyngeal or oropharyngeal swab from every participant. Over a 2-month period, participants in the prospective study had the option of providing additional blood draws and questionnaires. Before DNA extraction, prospective study blood samples were shipped either frozen or at room temperature. CDR1 and CDR2 (SGHKS, YYEKEE) derive from the germline V gene (reference sequence). V loses 0 bases at its end and J loses 8 bases; junction bases beyond the gene matches: 11. The CDR3 starts with the cysteine, ends with the phenylalanine, and has 16 residues. Here the CDR3 DNA is all that survives: 48 bases in frame from base 1.

TCRbeta CDR3 regions were amplified from genomic DNA using the immunoSEQ Assay, a bias-controlled multiplex PCR. Processing in the source paper ran as follows. Nucleated cell counts per sample were estimated from amplification of reference gene primers within the assay. To quantify the absolute abundance of each unique TCRbeta CDR3 rearrangement, sequence reads were collapsed and filtered. For each sample, productive Simpson clonality was calculated as the square root of Simpson's diversity index across productive rearrangements. TCRdb carries this immuneACCESS record with in-frame sequences only. Its versions omit some clonotypes, under half of them owing to an unresolved V gene in the studies checked, with the rest unexplained. From that table come the V and J calls and clone size; the DNA was used to work out D and trimming. A total of about 150,000 clones appear in this sample, 75% to 90% of them only once. Around 4.2% of the sample rests with the top ten.

The sequenced sample consisted of PBMCs or T cells enriched from blood (not recorded which). The TCR comes from a man aged 50-60 years who had recovered from COVID-19. The chain is made from TRBV5-5 and TRBJ1-2, and 9 junction bases match TRBD1. CDR3 loop: CASSLVLGTGIGGYTF. The base sequence is TGTGCCAGCAGCTTGGTGTTGGGGACAGGGATTGGCGGCTACACCTTC.